These 23 T cell receptor beta chains came from one sample sequenced in a study of tumor-infiltrating lymphocytes in primary liver carcinoma. Using a constant-region primer together with ProtoScript II reverse transcriptase, TCR beta cDNA was made from 450 to 600 ng of total RNA. Employing slightly modified ARM-PCR, three nested multiplex PCR rounds were run, and these gave rise to the TCR beta libraries. TRBV1-TRBV30 forward primers paired with a C-beta reverse primer were used in the first two PCR rounds, which ran approximately 10 cycles each. TCRdb passed the multiplex PCR reads through MiXCR, listing each CDR3 protein once. The data contain around 330,000 distinct CDR3 sequences, 65% of them singletons. In addition to blood RNA drawn from unsorted whole blood, germline DNA was extracted. What was sequenced was peripheral blood. Source of these receptors: a middle-aged man with primary liver carcinoma and hepatitis B virus infection.

Concerning this clonotype: A much larger clone lies a single base off, so this may be a read error. The rearrangement joins TRBV10-3 to TRBJ2-7; 13 bases map to TRBD2. The CDR3 covers 14 residues. Germline CDR1 is ENHRY and CDR2 is SYGVKD. The CDR3 DNA reads as TGTGCCATCAGTGAAGGACTAGCGGGAGACGATCAGTACTTC. Protein: CAISEGLAGDDQYF.

The V and J genes are TRBV11-2 and TRBJ2-1, with D perhaps matching TRBD1 or TRBD2 (5 bases each). The ends were cut back, 5 bases at V and 5 bases at J, with 16 bases in the middle. CDR3 length: 15 residues. CDR1 is SGHAT and CDR2 is FQNNGV in the germline V gene. Here the CDR3 DNA reads TGTGCCAGCAGCCCCGTGGGGGAGTTCAACAATGAGCAGTTCTTC. As protein: CASSPVGEFNNEQFF.

A remark on this clonotype: At one end the junction does not follow the germline gene, possibly because of a read error. The CDR3 sequence: CTSSLAGGYNEQFF. The CDR3 region has the DNA TGTACCAGCAGTCTAGCGGGAGGGTACAATGAGCAGTTCTTC. This chain connects TRBV7-9 to TRBJ2-1, with 12 bases fitting TRBD2. This CDR3 comprises 14 residues. CDR1 is SEHNR, CDR2 FQNEAQ, per germline (reference sequence).

Regarding this clonotype: A read error is likely, as this CDR3 ends without the conserved phenylalanine or tryptophan. This chain joins TRBV4-1 and TRBJ1-1; D possibly corresponds to TRBD1 (6 bases). Germline CDR1 reads MGHRA; CDR2 reads YSYEKL. This CDR3 has 16 amino acids. V lost 3 bases, J lost 3 bases, and 17 bases lay in between. The CDR3 reads CASSQDWGAVDTEAFL. DNA for the CDR3: TGCGCCAGCAGCCAGGATTGGGGGGCAGTCGACACTGAAGCTTTCTTA.

A word on this clonotype: This may stem from a read error, because a much larger clone lies one nucleotide away. V and J are TRBV6-5 and TRBJ2-5, with a weak D call TRBD2 (5 bases). Germline lookup yields CDR1 MNHEY and CDR2 SVGAGI. CDR3 size: 13 residues. V lost 8 bases and J 5 bases, leaving 15 bases between the germline ends. The CDR3 nucleotides are TGTGCCAGCGGGAGAGGCTCCCGCGAGACCCAGTACTTC. As protein: CASGRGSRETQYF.

Comments on this clonotype: Sequence at one end of the junction differs from germline and may be a read error. This rearrangement joins TRBV5-1 to TRBJ2-7, with TRBD2 matching 10 bases. The CDR3 length is 14 residues. Germline V CDR1 and CDR2: SGHRS, YFSETQ. In DNA, the CDR3 is TGCGCCAGCAGTGGGCTAGCGGGAGACTACGAGCGGTACTTC. Its translation is CASSGLAGDYERYF.

This clonotype showed up many times. This sequence joins TRBV10-3 and TRBJ2-2; 9 bases agree with TRBD2. The CDR3 is 16 residues long. Germline trimming cut 4 bases from V and 6 bases from J; bases unmatched to any gene: 9. Germline CDR1 reads ENHRY; CDR2 reads SYGVKD. The CDR3 DNA reads as TGTGCCATCAGTGGAAATAGCGGGAGAGGGGCCGGGGAGCTGTTTTTT. This encodes CAISGNSGRGAGELFF.

J is TRBJ1-1 and V is TRBV7-9, with D perhaps TRBD1 (6 bases). Between the trimmed V and J ends, which lost 6 bases and 1 base, there was a span of 9 bases. Germline V gene lookup returns CDR1 SEHNR and CDR2 FQNEAQ (reference sequence). This CDR3 is built from 13 residues. CDR3 sequence: CASRKQGNTEAFF. DNA for the CDR3: TGTGCCAGCAGAAAACAGGGGAACACTGAAGCTTTCTTT.

This clonotype was recorded many times. This chain joins TRBV4-2 and TRBJ1-1; tentatively, D is TRBD1 (5 bases). Trimming cost V 4 bases and J 5 bases, with 20 bases left between them. This CDR3 is built from 16 residues. Looked up from germline, CDR1 is LGHNA and CDR2 is YNFKEQ. The CDR3 reads CASSPRAGDARTEAFF. For the CDR3, the DNA is TGTGCCAGCAGCCCGCGCGCCGGGGACGCGAGGACTGAAGCTTTCTTT.

This sequence joins TRBV6-1 and TRBJ2-1; 10 nucleotides line up with TRBD1. Germline trimming cut 5 bases from V and 7 bases from J; bases unmatched to any gene: 11. In germline, CDR1 is MNHNS, CDR2 SASEGT. CDR3 length: 16 residues. CDR3 nucleotides: TGTGCCAGCAGTAGGGCTACCGGGACAGGGGATAATGAGCAGTTCTTC. This sequence encodes CASSRATGTGDNEQFF.

This rearrangement joins TRBV6-2 or TRBV6-3 to TRBJ2-3, with 7 nucleotides matching TRBD2. The V segment lost 5 bases and the J segment 5 bases; nucleotides outside the gene matches: 7. CDR1 is MNHEY and CDR2 is SVGEGT in the germline V gene. The CDR3 spans 14 residues. CDR3 DNA sequence: TGTGCCAGCAGTAAAGTGGGAGGGGTAGATACGCAGTATTTT. Translated: CASSKVGGVDTQYF.

A single count supports this clonotype. Since no conserved phenylalanine or tryptophan closes the CDR3, a read error is the likely cause. V is TRBV4-3 and J is TRBJ2-7; no definite D call. The CDR3 extends over 15 amino acids. With 0 bases removed from V and 3 bases from J, the gap between germline ends came to 12 bases. Germline V gene data show CDR1 as LGHNA and CDR2 as YSLEER. CDR3 protein: CASSQDPDGVYEQYS. The CDR3 coding sequence is TGCGCCAGCAGCCAAGACCCTGACGGCGTCTACGAGCAGTACTCC.

The chain combines TRBV28 with TRBJ1-2; D gene uncertain. The CDR3 length is 15 residues. The germline V and J ends were trimmed by 5 bases and 5 bases, with 18 bases remaining between them. CDR1 is MDHEN and CDR2 is SYDVKM in the germline V gene. CDR3 bases: TGTGCCAGCAGTGAAAACCTCCCTGTTATTTATGGCTACACCTTC. It specifies CASSENLPVIYGYTF.

Worth noting for this clonotype: One end of the junction does not line up with germline, which may come from a read error. J is TRBJ2-7 and V is TRBV4-2; 10 nucleotides line up with TRBD2. The CDR3 is 16 residues long. Germline V gene data show CDR1 as LGHNA and CDR2 as YNFKEQ. The CDR3 here is CANNQEIAGGPYEQYF. In DNA, the CDR3 is TGTGCCAACAACCAAGAAATAGCGGGGGGCCCCTACGAGCAATACTTC.

For this clonotype: An end of the junction does not agree with germline; a read error may underlie this. V and J are TRBV28 and TRBJ2-1, with 8 bases identical to TRBD2. Germline assignment: CDR1 MDHEN and CDR2 SYDVKM. This CDR3 has 14 residues. CDR3 in DNA: TGTGCCATCAGTGTTAGCGGGAAGTTGGCTGAGCAGTTCTTC. Translating gives CAISVSGKLAEQFF.

With respect to this clonotype: The final CDR3 position lacks the conserved phenylalanine or tryptophan, pointing to a likely read error. The V and J genes are TRBV6-2 or TRBV6-3 and TRBJ2-3; D possibly corresponds to TRBD2 (6 bases). The CDR3 is 16 residues long. Looked up from germline, CDR1 is MNHEY and CDR2 is SVGEGT. Trimming left V 3 bases short and J 5 bases short, with 18 bases between. The DNA for the CDR3 is TGTGCCAGCAGTTATGGGACGGGAGCGGGCATAGATACGCAGTATTAT. Residues: CASSYGTGAGIDTQYY.

As regards this clonotype: The conserved phenylalanine or tryptophan normally closing the CDR3 is absent here, so this likely arose from a read error. The rearrangement joins TRBV12-3 or TRBV12-4 to TRBJ2-5; TRBD2 agrees at 7 bases. Trimming took 7 bases from V and 7 from J; bases not matched to a gene: 12. CDR3 length: 14 amino acids. CDR3 residues: CASIPREDLLTQYL. The CDR3, as DNA: TGTGCCAGCATCCCCCGGGAGGATCTGCTGACCCAGTACTTA.

V and J are TRBV20-1 and TRBJ1-1, with D possibly TRBD1 on 6 matching bases. Trimming removed 4 bases from V and 1 base from J, with 10 bases in between. CDR1 and CDR2 from the germline V gene are DFQATT and SNEGSKA (reference sequence). The CDR3 spans 13 residues. CDR3 region: CSAMRQANTEAFF. As DNA, the CDR3 is TGCAGTGCTATGAGACAGGCGAACACTGAAGCTTTCTTT.

In regard to this clonotype: The junction shows a germline mismatch at one end, possibly a read error. The chain links TRBV5-4 to TRBJ2-3; the D gene is possibly TRBD1 (5 bases). This CDR3 region has 15 residues. Germline CDR1 is SGHNT and CDR2 is YYREEE (reference sequence). The CDR3 coding sequence is TGTGCCAGAAGCTTGGTACGAGGTGTCACAGGTACGCAGTATTTT. This sequence encodes CARSLVRGVTGTQYF.

This clonotype was seen at least ten times. This chain connects TRBV29-1 to TRBJ2-6; D is uncertain. The V gene lost 5 bases and the J gene lost 3 bases, with 11 bases spanning the gap. CDR1 is SQVTM, CDR2 ANQGSEA, per germline. This CDR3 has 14 amino acids. CDR3 protein: CSVRPFDGANVLTF. The CDR3 DNA reads TGCAGCGTTAGACCATTTGATGGGGCCAACGTCCTGACTTTC.

Only one count was recorded for this clonotype. A much larger clone lies a single base off, so this may be a read error. The chain combines TRBV4-1 with TRBJ2-3, with TRBD1 matching over 7 bases. Germline CDR1 MGHRA, CDR2 YSYEKL. There are 15 residues in the CDR3. The V and J ends lost 1 base and 6 bases, in that order; junction bases with no gene match: 7. In nucleotides, the CDR3 is TGCGCCAGCAGCCAAGGGCCCGTGACAGGGGATACGCAGTATTTT. Residues: CASSQGPVTGDTQYF.

This clonotype was seen repeatedly, ten times or more. This chain uses TRBV12-3 or TRBV12-4 with TRBJ1-1; D may be TRBD1 (6 bases). The CDR3 spans 13 residues. Between the trimmed V and J ends, which lost 7 bases and 8 bases, there was a span of 17 bases. The CDR3 nucleotides read TGTGCCAGCATCCTGGGACATCCCCCCGAAGCTTTCTTT. Its translation is CASILGHPPEAFF.

This clonotype was found a few times. V usage is TRBV7-8 and J usage is TRBJ1-5, with D maybe TRBD1 (5 bases). The germline V and J ends were trimmed by 4 bases and 0 bases, with 13 bases remaining between them. Germline CDR1 SGHVS, CDR2 FQNEAQ. The CDR3 extends over 16 amino acids. CDR3 in DNA: TGTGCCAGCAGCTCACACCGGGACGGTAGCAATCAGCCCCAGCATTTT. Its translation is CASSSHRDGSNQPQHF.